These T cell receptor beta chains were read from a single sample in a study of cytomegalovirus exposure and HLA in healthy donors. Assay used: immunoSEQ multiplex PCR; TCRdb lists only in-frame clones, some missing. This sample has roughly 68,000 clones, with just over 95% found just once. Source material: PBMCs. The source of these receptors is a woman under 30 in good health and CMV-seropositive. Both conserved end residues are part of each CDR3. The order of the fields is V gene, CDR3 protein.

v_gene: TRBV18
CDR3aa: CASSPETGYEQYF

v_gene: TRBV6-5
CDR3aa: CASSSSRTSTIETQYF

v_gene: TRBV27
CDR3aa: CASSLGLIYEQYF

v_gene: TRBV9
CDR3aa: CASSVGRGREKLFF

v_gene: TRBV2
CDR3aa: CASSGVLAATGELFF

v_gene: TRBV7-9
CDR3aa: CASSFEGGSTDTQYF

v_gene: TRBV9
CDR3aa: CASSDRTGGWTGELFF

v_gene: TRBV5-6
CDR3aa: CASSLAGDRGHQPQHF

v_gene: TRBV28
CDR3aa: CASSLKGVAVPTERQYF

v_gene: TRBV27
CDR3aa: CASTPGRGRAYEQYF

v_gene: TRBV9
CDR3aa: CASSVVGRNTDTQYF

v_gene: TRBV27
CDR3aa: CASSRDRGYLQPQHF

v_gene: TRBV4-1
CDR3aa: CASSPSNAPGTGTGELFF